The clone carrying this T cell receptor (beta chain) was recorded at least ten times. The time point here: pre-sensitization, week 0. Specified treatment: therapeutic diphenylcyclopropenone sensitization with weekly scalp DPC. People who gave samples had alopecia, were 18 to 70 years old, and were suitable for DPC. TCRdb analysed the RACE reads with MiXCR anew, one entry per CDR3 protein. The sample yields about 87,000 distinct CDR3 sequences, roughly a tenth seen once. This sample stems from a study of human T cells and chemical hapten exposure. Across the study: Epicutaneous patch tests delivered 0.01% DPC to the upper back, with evaluation at 6 days.

The CDR3 length is 17 residues. Trimming at V came to 0 bases and at J to 4 bases, leaving 8 bases not matched to a gene. CDR1 is LGHNA, CDR2 YSLEER, per germline. The chain employs TRBV4-3 and TRBJ1-5; TRBD1 matches at 8 bases. This sample comprised whole blood, obtained in connection with sensitization to the hapten diphenylcyclopropenone (DPC). The sequence was collected from a middle-aged woman with alopecia areata. Some clones in this sample may be carry-over from other donors' samples. CDR3 in DNA: TGCGCCAGCAGCCAAGATAGGACAGGGCGAGGGAATCAGCCCCAGCATTTT. It yields the protein CASSQDRTGRGNQPQHF.